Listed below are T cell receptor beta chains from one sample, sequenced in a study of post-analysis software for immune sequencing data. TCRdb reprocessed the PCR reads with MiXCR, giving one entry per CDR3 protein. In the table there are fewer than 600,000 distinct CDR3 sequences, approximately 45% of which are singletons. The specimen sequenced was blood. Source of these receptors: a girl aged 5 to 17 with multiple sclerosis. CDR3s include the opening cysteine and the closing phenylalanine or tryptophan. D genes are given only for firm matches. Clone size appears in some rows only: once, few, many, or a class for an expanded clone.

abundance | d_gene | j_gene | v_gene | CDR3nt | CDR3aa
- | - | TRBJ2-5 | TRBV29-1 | TGCAGCGGTCGGTCAGAGACCCAGTACTTC | CSGRSETQYF
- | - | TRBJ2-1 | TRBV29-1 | TGCAGCGTTGAGCAGGGGTTAAACAATGAGCAGTTCTTC | CSVEQGLNNEQFF
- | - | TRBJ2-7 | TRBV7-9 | TGTGCCAGCAGTGTAACAGGGTACGAGCAGTACTTC | CASSVTGYEQYF
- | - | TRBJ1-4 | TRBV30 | TGTGCCTGGAGGGGGGACGAAAAACTGTTTTTT | CAWRGDEKLFF
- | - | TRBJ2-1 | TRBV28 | TGTGCCAGCACTAGGGCGGGCAGCGTCTCCTACAATGAGCAGTTCTTC | CASTRAGSVSYNEQFF
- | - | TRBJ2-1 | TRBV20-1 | TGCAGTGCCAAGTGGGCGACTCGGAATGAGCAGTTCTTC | CSAKWATRNEQFF
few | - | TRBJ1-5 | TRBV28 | TGTGCCAGCAGTTTTCCAGGGGCTAGCAATCAGCCCCAGCATTTT | CASSFPGASNQPQHF
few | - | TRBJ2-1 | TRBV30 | TGTGCCTGCCGGACAGTCCACAATGAGCAGTTCTTC | CACRTVHNEQFF
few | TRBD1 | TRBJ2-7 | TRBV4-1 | TGCGCCAGCAGCCAAGTGGACAGGGGCTCCTACGAGCAGTACTTC | CASSQVDRGSYEQYF
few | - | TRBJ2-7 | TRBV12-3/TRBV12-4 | TGTGCCAGCAGTTTAGAGGGGTACGGGATCTCCTACGAGCAGTACTTC | CASSLEGYGISYEQYF
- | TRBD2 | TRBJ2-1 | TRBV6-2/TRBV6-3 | TGTGCCAGCAGTTACCCTATCGGGACTAGCGGGAGGGCCTCCTACAATGGGCAGTTCTTC | CASSYPIGTSGRASYNGQFF
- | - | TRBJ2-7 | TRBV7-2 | TGTGCCAGCAGCCTTTTTCCCTCGTCCGGGACGCGTAGACACGAGCAGTACTTC | CASSLFPSSGTRRHEQYF
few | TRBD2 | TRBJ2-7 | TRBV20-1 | TGCAGTGCTAGAGATATGGGGGGGAAGAACGAGCAGTACTTC | CSARDMGGKNEQYF
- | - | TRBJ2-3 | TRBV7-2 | TGTGCCATTGTCCGGGGCACAGATACGCAGTATTTT | CAIVRGTDTQYF
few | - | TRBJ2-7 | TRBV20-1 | TGCAGTGCCCCCTCCCGGGACGGGGTCCACGAGCAGTACTTC | CSAPSRDGVHEQYF
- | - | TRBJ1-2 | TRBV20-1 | TGCAGTGCTCGCTACACCTTGGGGCATGGCTACACCTTC | CSARYTLGHGYTF
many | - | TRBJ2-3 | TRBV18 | TGTGCCAGCTCACCGGCCTTCCACACAGATACGCAGTATTTT | CASSPAFHTDTQYF
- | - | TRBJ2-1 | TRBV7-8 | TGTGCCAGCAGCTTAGAAGACAGCTATGAGCAGTTCTTC | CASSLEDSYEQFF
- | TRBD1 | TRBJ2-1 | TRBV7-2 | TGTGCCAGCAGCGACAGGGGCTATGAGCAGTTCTTC | CASSDRGYEQFF
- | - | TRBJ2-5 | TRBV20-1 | TGCAGTGGAAATTCGGCGCTTAGGCAAGAGACCCAGTACTTC | CSGNSALRQETQYF
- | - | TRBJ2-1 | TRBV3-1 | TGTGCCAGCAGCCAAGACTTTGAGGGACTTGACAATGAGCAGTTCTTC | CASSQDFEGLDNEQFF
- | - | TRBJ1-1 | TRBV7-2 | TGTGCCAGCAGCTTAGCGCTCCAGACTGAAGCTTTCTTT | CASSLALQTEAFF
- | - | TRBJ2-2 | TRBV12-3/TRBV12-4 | TGTGCCAGCAGTTCAGGGACGGAGAACACCGGGGAGCTGTTTTTT | CASSSGTENTGELFF
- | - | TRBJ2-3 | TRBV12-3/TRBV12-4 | TGTGCCAGCAGCCTCCAGGAGGCAGGGGAGTATTTT | CASSLQEAGEYF
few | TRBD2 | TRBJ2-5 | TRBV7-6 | TGTGCCAGCAGCTTAGCCCGGACTAGCGGGAGTACGGAGACCCAGTACTTC | CASSLARTSGSTETQYF
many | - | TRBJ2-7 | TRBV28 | TGTGCCAGCAGTTTACGGTACGAGCAGTACTTC | CASSLRYEQYF
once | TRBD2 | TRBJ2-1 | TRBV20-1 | TGCAGCGGCCAGATAGGGACTAGCAGGGGGGATGAGCAGTTCTTC | CSGQIGTSRGDEQFF
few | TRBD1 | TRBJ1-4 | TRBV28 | TGTGCCAGCAGCCTAGGACAGGCAACTAATGAAAAACTGTTTTTT | CASSLGQATNEKLFF
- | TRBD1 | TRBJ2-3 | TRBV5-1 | TGCGCCAGCCGTCAAACAGGGGCAGATACGCAGTATTTT | CASRQTGADTQYF
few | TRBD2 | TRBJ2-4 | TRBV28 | TGTGCCAGCAGTTTATGGGGACTAGCATCTCAAGGAAACATTCAGTACTTC | CASSLWGLASQGNIQYF
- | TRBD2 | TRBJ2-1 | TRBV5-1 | TGCGCCAGCAGCTTGGGCGGGACTAGCCCGTTCTTC | CASSLGGTSPFF
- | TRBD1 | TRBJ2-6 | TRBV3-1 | TGTGCCAGCAGCCTCGGACAGGGAAGCTCTGGGACCAACGTCCTGACTTTC | CASSLGQGSSGTNVLTF
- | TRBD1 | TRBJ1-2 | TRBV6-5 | TGTGCCAGCAGTTACTCAGGGACAGGGACCTATGGCTACACCTTC | CASSYSGTGTYGYTF
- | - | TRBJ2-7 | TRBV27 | TGTGCCAGCAGTCCCCAGCCTACCTTCAGCGGAGTAGATAAGCGCGAGCAGTACTTC | CASSPQPTFSGVDKREQYF
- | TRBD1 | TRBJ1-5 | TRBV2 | TGTGCCAGCGGATTAGACAGGGACGGACAGCCCCAGCATTTT | CASGLDRDGQPQHF
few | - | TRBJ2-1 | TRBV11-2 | TGTGCCAGCAGCCCAAAGTTCCGAGGTGGGAGTTTGTACAATGAGCAGTTCTTC | CASSPKFRGGSLYNEQFF
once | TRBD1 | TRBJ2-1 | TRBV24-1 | TGTGCCACCAGTGCCCACTGGGACAGGCGAGACAATGAGCAGTTCTTC | CATSAHWDRRDNEQFF
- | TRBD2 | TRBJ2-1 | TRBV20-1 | TGCAGTGCTAGCGTCCCTAGCGGGGGAAACAATGAGCAGTTCTTC | CSASVPSGGNNEQFF
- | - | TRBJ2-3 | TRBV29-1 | TGCAGCGTTGGATATAAAACCCAGGGGCTTACAGATACGCAGTATTTT | CSVGYKTQGLTDTQYF
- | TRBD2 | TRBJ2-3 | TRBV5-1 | TGCGCCAGCAGTCAGCTAGCGGAACCTAGCACAGATACGCAGTATTTT | CASSQLAEPSTDTQYF
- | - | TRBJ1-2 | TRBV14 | TGTGCCAGCGGGCTGGGTAACTATGGCTACACCTTC | CASGLGNYGYTF
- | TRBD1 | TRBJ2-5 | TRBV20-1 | TGCAGTGCTAGCCCACAGGGGGTCCGAGAGACCCAGTACTTC | CSASPQGVRETQYF
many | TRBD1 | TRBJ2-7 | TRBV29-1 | TGCAGCGTTGAAGGAGACAGGGTGTACGAGCAGTACTTC | CSVEGDRVYEQYF
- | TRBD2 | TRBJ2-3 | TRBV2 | TGTGCCAGCACCCTAACTGCGGGGGTAGGGACAGATACGCAGTATTTT | CASTLTAGVGTDTQYF
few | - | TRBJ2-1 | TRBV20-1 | TGCAGTGCTAATGCGAGGGGAAGGGGTCTCTACAATGAGCAGTTCTTC | CSANARGRGLYNEQFF
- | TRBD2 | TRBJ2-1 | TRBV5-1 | TGCGCCAGCAGCTTGGATGGCCGGGCTAGCGGCTACAATGAGCAGTTCTTC | CASSLDGRASGYNEQFF
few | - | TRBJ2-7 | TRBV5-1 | TGCGCCAGCAGCTCCATGGGAGGATTACTGTACGAGCAGTACTTC | CASSSMGGLLYEQYF
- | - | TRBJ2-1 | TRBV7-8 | TGTGCCAGCAGCTTAGCGAGGGTTTGGGATGAGCAGTTCTTC | CASSLARVWDEQFF
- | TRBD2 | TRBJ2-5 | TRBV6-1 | TGTGCCAGCAGTGTCGGAGCTAGCGGGGGTCAAGAGACCCAGTACTTC | CASSVGASGGQETQYF
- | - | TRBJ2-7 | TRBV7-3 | TGTGCCAGCAGCCAAGGGGTCGGCAGCAACTACGAGCAGTACTTC | CASSQGVGSNYEQYF
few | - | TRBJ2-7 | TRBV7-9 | TGTGCCAGCAGCTTAGATATCATAGACGAGCAGTACTTC | CASSLDIIDEQYF
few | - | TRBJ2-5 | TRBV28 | TGTGCCAGCACCTCGGGCGACAGAGCCTACGAGCGGTACTTC | CASTSGDRAYERYF
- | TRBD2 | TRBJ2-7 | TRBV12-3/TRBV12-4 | TGTGCCAGCAGAGCGGGATCCTACGAGCAGTACTTC | CASRAGSYEQYF